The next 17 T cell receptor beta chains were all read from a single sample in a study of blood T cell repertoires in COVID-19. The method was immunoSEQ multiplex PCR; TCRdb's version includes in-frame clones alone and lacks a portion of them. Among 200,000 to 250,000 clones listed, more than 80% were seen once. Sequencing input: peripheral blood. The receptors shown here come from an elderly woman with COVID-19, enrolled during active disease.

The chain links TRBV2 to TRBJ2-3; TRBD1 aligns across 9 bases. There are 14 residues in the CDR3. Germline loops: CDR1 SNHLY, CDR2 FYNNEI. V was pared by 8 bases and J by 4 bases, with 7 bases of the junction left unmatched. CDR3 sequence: CASLRDRVPDTQYF. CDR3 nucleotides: TGTGCCAGCCTCCGGGACAGGGTCCCAGATACGCAGTATTTT.

In nucleotides, the CDR3 is TGTGCCAGCAGCTTCTCGTTGGGTCCAGGGAACGCGGCCCTCCCCCAGTTCTTC. This sequence encodes CASSFSLGPGNAALPQFF. J is TRBJ2-1 and V is TRBV7-8, with a possible D match to TRBD1 (5 bases). Germline CDR1 and CDR2: SGHVS and FQNEAQ. The V and J ends lost 3 bases and 13 bases respectively, with 31 bases between them. This CDR3 comprises 18 residues.

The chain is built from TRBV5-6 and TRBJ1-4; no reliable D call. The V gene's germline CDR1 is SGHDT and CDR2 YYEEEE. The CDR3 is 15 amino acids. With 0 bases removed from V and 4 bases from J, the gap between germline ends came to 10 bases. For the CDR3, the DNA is TGTGCCAGCAGCTTGGAGGCAGGAGGTAATGAAAAACTGTTTTTT. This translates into CASSLEAGGNEKLFF.

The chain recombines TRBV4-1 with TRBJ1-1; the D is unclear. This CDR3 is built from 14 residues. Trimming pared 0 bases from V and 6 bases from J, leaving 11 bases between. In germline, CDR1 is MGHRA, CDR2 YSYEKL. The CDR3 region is CASSQDERLAEAFF. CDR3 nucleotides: TGCGCCAGCAGCCAAGATGAGCGGTTGGCTGAAGCTTTCTTT.

CDR3 DNA: TGTGCCAGCAGTTTCCCCGGGACAGGGGGCCAAAATCAGCCCCAGCATTTT. Its translation is CASSFPGTGGQNQPQHF. The rearrangement joins TRBV28 to TRBJ1-5, with TRBD1 matching over 12 bases. The CDR3 contains 17 residues. The V and J ends lost 3 bases and 4 bases, in that order; junction bases with no gene match: 7. CDR1 is MDHEN and CDR2 is SYDVKM in the germline V gene.

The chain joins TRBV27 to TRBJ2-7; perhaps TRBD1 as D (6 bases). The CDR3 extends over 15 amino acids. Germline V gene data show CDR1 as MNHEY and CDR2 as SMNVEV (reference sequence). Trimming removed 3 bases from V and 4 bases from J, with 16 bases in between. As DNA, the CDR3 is TGTGCCAGCAGTTTGATTGGGGGCCTCTCGTACGAGCAGTACTTC. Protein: CASSLIGGLSYEQYF.

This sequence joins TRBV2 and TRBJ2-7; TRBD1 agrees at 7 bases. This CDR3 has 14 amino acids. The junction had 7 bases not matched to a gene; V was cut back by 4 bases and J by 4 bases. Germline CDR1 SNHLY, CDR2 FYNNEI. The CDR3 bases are TGTGCCAGCAGTGCAGGACAGGTGTCATACGAGCAGTACTTC. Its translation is CASSAGQVSYEQYF.

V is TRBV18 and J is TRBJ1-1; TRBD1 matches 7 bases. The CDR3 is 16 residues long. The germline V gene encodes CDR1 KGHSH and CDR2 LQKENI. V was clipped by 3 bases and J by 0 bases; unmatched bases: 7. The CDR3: CASSPFRDRVNTEAFF. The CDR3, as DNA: TGTGCCAGCTCACCCTTTAGGGACAGAGTGAACACTGAAGCTTTCTTT.

The CDR3 is CASSWRETQYF. In nucleotides, the CDR3 is TGTGCCAGCAGTTGGAGGGAGACCCAGTACTTC. The chain employs TRBV28 and TRBJ2-5, with D possibly TRBD2 on 5 matching bases. V was shortened by 4 bases and J by 5 bases, with 5 bases between the two germline ends. The CDR3 consists of 11 residues. The germline CDR1 and CDR2 sequences are MDHEN and SYDVKM.

DNA of the CDR3: TGTGCCAGCAGCTCCGTTTCGACAGGGCTCAGGAATTCACCCCTCCACTTT. This encodes CASSSVSTGLRNSPLHF. This sequence joins TRBV7-2 and TRBJ1-6; 7 bases agree with TRBD1. V lost 4 bases to trimming and J lost 7 bases; unmatched junction nucleotides: 13. Germline V gene lookup returns CDR1 SGHTA and CDR2 FQGNSA. This CDR3 region has 17 residues.

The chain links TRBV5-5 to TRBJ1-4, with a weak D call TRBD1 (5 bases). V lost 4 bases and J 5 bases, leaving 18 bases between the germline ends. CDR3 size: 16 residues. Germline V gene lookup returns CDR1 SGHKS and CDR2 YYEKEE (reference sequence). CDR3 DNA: TGTGCCAGCAGCCTACGGACATCCCAAGGGAATGAAAAACTGTTTTTT. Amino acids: CASSLRTSQGNEKLFF.

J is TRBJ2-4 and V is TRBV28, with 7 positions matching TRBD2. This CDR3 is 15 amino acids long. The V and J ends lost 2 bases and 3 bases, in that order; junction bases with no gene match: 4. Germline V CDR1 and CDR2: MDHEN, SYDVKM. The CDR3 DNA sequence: TGTGCCAGCAGTTTAGCGGGAGCAGACAAAAACATTCAGTACTTC. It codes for CASSLAGADKNIQYF. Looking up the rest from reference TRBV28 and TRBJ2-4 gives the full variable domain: DVKVTQSSRYLVKRTGEKVFLECVQDMDHENMFWYRQDPGLGLRLIYFSYDVKMKEKGDIPEGYSVSREKKERFSLILESASTNQTSMYLCASSLAGADKNIQYFGAGTRLSVL.

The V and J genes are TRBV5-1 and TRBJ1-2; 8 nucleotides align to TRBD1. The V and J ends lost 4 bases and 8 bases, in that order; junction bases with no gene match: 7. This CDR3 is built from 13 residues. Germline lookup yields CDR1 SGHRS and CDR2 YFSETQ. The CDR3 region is CASSPRTGWGYTF. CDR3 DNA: TGCGCCAGCAGCCCCCGGACAGGGTGGGGCTACACCTTC.

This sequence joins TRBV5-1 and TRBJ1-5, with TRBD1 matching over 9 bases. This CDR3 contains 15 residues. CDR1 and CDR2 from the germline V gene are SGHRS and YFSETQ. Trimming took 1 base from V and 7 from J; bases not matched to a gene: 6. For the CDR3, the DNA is TGCGCCAGCAGCTTGACAGGGGGCGCGGAACAGCCCCAGCATTTT. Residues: CASSLTGGAEQPQHF.

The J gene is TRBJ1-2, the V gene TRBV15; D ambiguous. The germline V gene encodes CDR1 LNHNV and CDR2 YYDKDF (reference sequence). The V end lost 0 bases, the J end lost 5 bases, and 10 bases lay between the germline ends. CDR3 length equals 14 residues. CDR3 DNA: TGTGCCACCAGCAGAGATCCCCAGGTATATGGCTACACCTTC. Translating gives CATSRDPQVYGYTF.

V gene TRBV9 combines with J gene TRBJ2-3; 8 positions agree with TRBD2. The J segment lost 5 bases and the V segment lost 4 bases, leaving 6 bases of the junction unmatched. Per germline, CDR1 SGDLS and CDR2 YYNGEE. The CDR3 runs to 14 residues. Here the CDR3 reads CASSPGRAVDTQYF. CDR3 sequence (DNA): TGTGCCAGCAGCCCCGGGAGGGCCGTAGATACGCAGTATTTT.

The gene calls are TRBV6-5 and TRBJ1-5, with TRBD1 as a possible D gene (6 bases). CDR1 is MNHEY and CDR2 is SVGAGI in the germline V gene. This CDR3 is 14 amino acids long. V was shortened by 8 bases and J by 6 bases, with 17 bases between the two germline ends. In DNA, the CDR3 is TGTGCCAGCGCTATCAGGGGTGTGTCTCAGCCCCAGCATTTT. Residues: CASAIRGVSQPQHF.